The rows below give T cell receptor beta chains drawn from one sample of a study of OX40 agonist ivuxolimab in advanced cancers. Method: immunoSEQ multiplex PCR; TCRdb's copy keeps in-frame clones and lacks some. This table holds fewer than 90,000 clones, roughly 86% found once. Source: CD4+ or CD8+ T cells sorted from blood, taken in a trial of the OX40 agonist ivuxolimab. These receptors all come from an adult with an advanced solid tumor such as melanoma, head and neck, liver or kidney cancer. Both conserved end residues are part of each CDR3. A D gene is named only where the DNA matches it firmly.

v_gene,j_gene,d_gene,CDR3nt,CDR3aa
TRBV7-8,TRBJ1-2,NA,TGTGCCAGCAGCCCAGTCGGGGTAGGGTATGGCTACACCTTC,CASSPVGVGYGYTF
TRBV9,TRBJ1-2,TRBD1,TGTGCCAGCAGCGCGCAGACAGGGGGCCGTGGCTACACCTTC,CASSAQTGGRGYTF
TRBV6-5,TRBJ1-1,NA,TGTGCCAGCAGTTATGACCTCGGGGGTCTTAACACTGAAGCTTTCTTT,CASSYDLGGLNTEAFF
TRBV23-1,TRBJ2-2,NA,TGCGCCAGCAGTCAATCGAACAGGGAGGACCCCGGGGAGCTGTTTTTT,CASSQSNREDPGELFF
TRBV5-4,TRBJ1-5,NA,TGTGCCAGCAGCTGGGGCGGGGCGGAGAATCAGCCCCAGCATTTT,CASSWGGAENQPQHF
TRBV10-2,TRBJ1-1,TRBD1,TGCGCCAGCAGTGAACTCAGGGGGATAAACACTGAAGCTTTCTTT,CASSELRGINTEAFF
TRBV5-1,TRBJ2-3,TRBD2,TGCGCCAGCAGCCCCCGCACTAGCGGGGCGTCAGATACGCAGTATTTT,CASSPRTSGASDTQYF
TRBV20-1,TRBJ1-2,TRBD1,TGCAGTGTTGACAGGGGAGATGGCTACACCTTC,CSVDRGDGYTF
TRBV11-2,TRBJ1-1,TRBD1,TGTGCCAGCAGCGCCAGGGGGAGGGGCACTGAAGCTTTCTTT,CASSARGRGTEAFF
TRBV7-3,TRBJ2-7,TRBD1,TGTGCCAGCAGCTCGACAGGGGCCGAGCAGTACTTC,CASSSTGAEQYF
TRBV27,TRBJ2-7,TRBD1,TGTGCCAGCAGGATTGCGTACAGGGGGTCCTACGAGCAGTACTTC,CASRIAYRGSYEQYF
TRBV6-4,TRBJ2-4,TRBD2,TGTGCCAGCAGTGACCCGACGGAGCGGGGGGCCCCCGTTAAATCCCACTTC,CASSDPTERGAPVKSHF
TRBV11-3,TRBJ2-7,NA,TGTGCCAGCAGCTTAGACGCCGACGGGGGCGAGCAGTACTTC,CASSLDADGGEQYF
TRBV6-1,TRBJ2-1,NA,TGTGCCAGCCTCACTAGCTCTAGCTCCTACAATGAGCAGTTCTTC,CASLTSSSSYNEQFF
TRBV5-1,TRBJ2-1,TRBD1,TGCGCCAGCAGCATAGGACAGGGGGCGAACACCTACAATGAGCAGTTCTTC,CASSIGQGANTYNEQFF
TRBV5-5,TRBJ2-7,TRBD1,TGTGCCAGCAGCCGGGACAGCTACGAGCAGTACTTC,CASSRDSYEQYF
TRBV30,TRBJ2-1,NA,TGTGCCTGGGGAACCCGCCGGACAGCCTCACAGTTCTTC,CAWGTRRTASQFF